This T cell receptor (beta chain) was observed in a study of cytomegalovirus exposure and HLA in healthy donors. V was shortened by 2 bases and J by 3 bases, with 25 bases between the two germline ends. Germline CDR1 SEHNR, CDR2 FQNEAQ (reference sequence). There are 19 residues in the CDR3. The study ran its PCR with 60 Vbeta and 13 Jbeta primers. Method: immunoSEQ multiplex PCR; TCRdb's copy keeps in-frame clones and lacks some. This table holds approximately 170,000 clones, 73% found once. The source material was PBMCs. The chain uses TRBV7-9 and TRBJ1-2; maybe TRBD1 (6 bases). The receptor was derived from a woman aged 18-29 years in good health and CMV-seropositive. CDR3 nucleotides: TGTGCCAGCAGCTTACCCCGCTGGGGGCTTGGGGGCGTCGACTATGGCTACACCTTC. Amino acids: CASSLPRWGLGGVDYGYTF.